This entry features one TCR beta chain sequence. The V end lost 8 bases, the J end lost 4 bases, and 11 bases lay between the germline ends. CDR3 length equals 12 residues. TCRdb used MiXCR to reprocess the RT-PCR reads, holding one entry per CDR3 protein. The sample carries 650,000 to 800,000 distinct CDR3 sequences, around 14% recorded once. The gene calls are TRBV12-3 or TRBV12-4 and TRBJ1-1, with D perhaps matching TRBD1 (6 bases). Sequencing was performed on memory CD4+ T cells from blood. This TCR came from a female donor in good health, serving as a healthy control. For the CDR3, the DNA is TGTGCCAGCCGGGGGGCAGGCACTGAAGCTTTCTTT. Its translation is CASRGAGTEAFF.